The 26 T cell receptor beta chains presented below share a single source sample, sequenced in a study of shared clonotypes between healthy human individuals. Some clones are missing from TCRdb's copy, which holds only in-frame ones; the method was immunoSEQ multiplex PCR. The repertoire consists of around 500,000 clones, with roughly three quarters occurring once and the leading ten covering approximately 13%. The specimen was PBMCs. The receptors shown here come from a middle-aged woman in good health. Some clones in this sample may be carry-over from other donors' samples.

CDR3 region: CASSGQLVQPQHF. The CDR3 coding sequence is TGTGCCAGCTCGGGACAGTTAGTTCAGCCCCAGCATTTT. The rearrangement links TRBV2 to TRBJ1-5, with TRBD1 matching 7 bases. Germline loops: CDR1 SNHLY, CDR2 FYNNEI. The CDR3 runs to 13 residues. The V gene end was trimmed by 8 bases and the J gene end by 6 bases; junction bases not matched to a gene: 7.

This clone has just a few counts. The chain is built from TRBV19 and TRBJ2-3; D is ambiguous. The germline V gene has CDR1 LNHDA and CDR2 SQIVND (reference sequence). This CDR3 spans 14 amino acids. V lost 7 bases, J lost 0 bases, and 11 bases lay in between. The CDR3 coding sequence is TGTGCCAGTATGCAGATGTCTAGCACAGATACGCAGTATTTT. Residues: CASMQMSSTDTQYF.

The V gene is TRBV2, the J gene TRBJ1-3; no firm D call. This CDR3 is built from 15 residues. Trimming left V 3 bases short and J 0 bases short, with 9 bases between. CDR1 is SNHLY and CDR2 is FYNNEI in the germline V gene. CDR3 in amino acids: CASSEAGFSGNTIYF. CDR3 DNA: TGTGCCAGCAGTGAGGCTGGCTTCTCTGGAAACACCATATATTTT.

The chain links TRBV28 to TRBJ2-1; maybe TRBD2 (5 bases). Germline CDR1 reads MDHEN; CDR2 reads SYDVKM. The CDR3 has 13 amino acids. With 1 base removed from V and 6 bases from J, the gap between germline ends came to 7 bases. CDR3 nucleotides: TGTGCCAGCAGTTTATCTAGCATCAATGAGCAGTTCTTC. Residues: CASSLSSINEQFF.

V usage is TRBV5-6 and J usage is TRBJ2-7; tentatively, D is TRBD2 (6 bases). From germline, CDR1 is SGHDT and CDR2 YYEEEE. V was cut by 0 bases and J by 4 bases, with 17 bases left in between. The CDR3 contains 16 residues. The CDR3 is CASSLGGTRFRYEQYF. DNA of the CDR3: TGTGCCAGCAGCTTGGGCGGGACGCGGTTTAGGTACGAGCAGTACTTC.

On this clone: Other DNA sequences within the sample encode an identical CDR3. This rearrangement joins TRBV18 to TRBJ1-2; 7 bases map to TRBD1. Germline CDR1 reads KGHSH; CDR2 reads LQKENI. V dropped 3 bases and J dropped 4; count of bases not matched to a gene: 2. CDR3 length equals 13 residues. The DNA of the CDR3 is TGTGCCAGCTCACCTGACAGGGTCTATGGCTACACCTTC. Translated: CASSPDRVYGYTF.

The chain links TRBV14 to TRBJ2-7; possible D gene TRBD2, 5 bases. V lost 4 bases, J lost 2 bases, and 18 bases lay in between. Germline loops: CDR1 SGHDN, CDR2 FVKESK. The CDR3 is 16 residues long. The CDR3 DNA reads TGTGCCAGCAGCCTAGCGAAGACGGGTTCAGCCTACGAGCAGTACTTC. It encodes CASSLAKTGSAYEQYF. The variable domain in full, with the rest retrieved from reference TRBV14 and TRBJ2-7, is EAGVTQFPSHSVIEKGQTVTLRCDPISGHDNLYWYRRVMGKEIKFLLHFVKESKQDESGMPNNRFLAERTGGTYSTLKVQPAELEDSGVYFCASSLAKTGSAYEQYFGPGTRLTVT.

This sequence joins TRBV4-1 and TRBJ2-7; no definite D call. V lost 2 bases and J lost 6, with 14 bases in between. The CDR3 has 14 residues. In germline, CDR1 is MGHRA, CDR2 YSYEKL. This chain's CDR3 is CASSQLTRSPEQYF. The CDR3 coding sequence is TGCGCCAGCAGCCAACTGACTCGATCCCCCGAGCAGTACTTC.

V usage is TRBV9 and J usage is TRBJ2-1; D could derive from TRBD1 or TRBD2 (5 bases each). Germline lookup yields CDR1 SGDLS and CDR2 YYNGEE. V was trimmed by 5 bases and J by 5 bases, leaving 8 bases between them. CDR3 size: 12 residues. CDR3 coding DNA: TGTGCCAGCAGTGGGGACCACAATGAGCAGTTCTTC. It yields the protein CASSGDHNEQFF.

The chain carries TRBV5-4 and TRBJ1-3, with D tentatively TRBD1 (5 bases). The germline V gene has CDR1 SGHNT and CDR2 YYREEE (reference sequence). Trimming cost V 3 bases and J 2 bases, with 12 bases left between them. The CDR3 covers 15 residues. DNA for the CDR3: TGTGCCAGCAGCTGGGGGGTCGGCGCTGGAAACACCATATATTTT. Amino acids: CASSWGVGAGNTIYF.

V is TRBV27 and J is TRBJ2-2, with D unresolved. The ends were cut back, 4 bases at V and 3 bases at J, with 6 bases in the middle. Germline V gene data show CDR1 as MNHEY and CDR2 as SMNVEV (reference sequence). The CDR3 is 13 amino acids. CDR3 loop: CASSSTYTGELFF. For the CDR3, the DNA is TGTGCCAGCAGTTCCACTTACACCGGGGAGCTGTTTTTT.

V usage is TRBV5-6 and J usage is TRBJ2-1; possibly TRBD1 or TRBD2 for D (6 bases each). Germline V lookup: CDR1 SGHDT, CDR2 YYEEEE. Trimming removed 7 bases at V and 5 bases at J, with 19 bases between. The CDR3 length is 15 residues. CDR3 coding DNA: TGTGCCAGCGGCTCCGGGGGCAGGAATAACAATGAGCAGTTCTTC. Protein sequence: CASGSGGRNNNEQFF.

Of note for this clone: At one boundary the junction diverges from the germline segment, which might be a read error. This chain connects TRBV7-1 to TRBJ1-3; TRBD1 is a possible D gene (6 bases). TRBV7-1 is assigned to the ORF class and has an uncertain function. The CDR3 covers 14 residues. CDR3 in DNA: TGTGCCAGCAGCGCGAGATTAGTAAAGGGGGAGTTACATTTT. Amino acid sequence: CASSARLVKGELHF.

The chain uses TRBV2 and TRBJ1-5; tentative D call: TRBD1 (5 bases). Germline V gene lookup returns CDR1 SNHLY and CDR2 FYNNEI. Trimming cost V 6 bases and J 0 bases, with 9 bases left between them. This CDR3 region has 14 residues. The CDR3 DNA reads TGTGCCAGCAGGGAGGGGATTAGCAATCAGCCCCAGCATTTT. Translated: CASREGISNQPQHF.

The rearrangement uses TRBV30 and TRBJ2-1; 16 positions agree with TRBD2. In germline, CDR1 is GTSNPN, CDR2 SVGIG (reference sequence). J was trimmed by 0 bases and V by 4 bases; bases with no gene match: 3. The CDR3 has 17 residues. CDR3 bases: TGTGCCTGGACGGGACTAGCGGGAGGGGGCTCCTACAATGAGCAGTTCTTC. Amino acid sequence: CAWTGLAGGGSYNEQFF.

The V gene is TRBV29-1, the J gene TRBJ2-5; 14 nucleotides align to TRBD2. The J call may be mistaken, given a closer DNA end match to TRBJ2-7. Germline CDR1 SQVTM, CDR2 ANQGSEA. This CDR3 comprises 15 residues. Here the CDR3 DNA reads TGCAGCGTTGAGGGGACTAGCGGGAGTAAATACGAGCAGTACTTC. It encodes CSVEGTSGSKYEQYF.

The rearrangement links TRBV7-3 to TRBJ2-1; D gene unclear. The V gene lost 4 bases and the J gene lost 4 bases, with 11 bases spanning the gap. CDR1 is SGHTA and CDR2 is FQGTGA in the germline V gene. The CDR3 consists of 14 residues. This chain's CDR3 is CASSSTGGYNEQFF. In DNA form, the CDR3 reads TGTGCCAGCAGCTCAACGGGCGGTTACAATGAGCAGTTCTTC. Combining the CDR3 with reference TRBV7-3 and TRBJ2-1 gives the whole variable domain GAGVSQTPSNKVTEKGKYVELRCDPISGHTALYWYRQSLGQGPEFLIYFQGTGAADDSGLPNDRFFAVRPEGSVSTLKIQRTERGDSAVYLCASSSTGGYNEQFFGPGTRLTVL.

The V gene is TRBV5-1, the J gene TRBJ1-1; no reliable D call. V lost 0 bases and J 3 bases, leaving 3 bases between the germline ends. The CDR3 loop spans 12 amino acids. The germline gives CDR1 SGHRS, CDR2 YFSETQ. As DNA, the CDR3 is TGCGCCAGCAGCTTGGTAGACACTGAAGCTTTCTTT. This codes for CASSLVDTEAFF.

CDR3 loop: CASSLAGMTDTQYF. The CDR3 nucleotides read TGTGCCAGCAGCTTAGCGGGAATGACAGATACGCAGTATTTT. The rearrangement links TRBV11-2 to TRBJ2-3; a possible D gene is TRBD2 (5 bases). V gave up 1 base and J gave up 3 bases, with 8 bases separating them. CDR3 length: 14 amino acids. Germline CDR1 is SGHAT and CDR2 is FQNNGV.

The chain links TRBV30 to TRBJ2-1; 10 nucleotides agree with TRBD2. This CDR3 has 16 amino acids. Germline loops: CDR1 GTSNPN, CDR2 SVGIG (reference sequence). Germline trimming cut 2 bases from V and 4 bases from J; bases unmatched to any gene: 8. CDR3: CAWSLPGLAVYNEQFF. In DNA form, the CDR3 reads TGTGCCTGGAGTCTCCCCGGACTAGCGGTGTACAATGAGCAGTTCTTC.

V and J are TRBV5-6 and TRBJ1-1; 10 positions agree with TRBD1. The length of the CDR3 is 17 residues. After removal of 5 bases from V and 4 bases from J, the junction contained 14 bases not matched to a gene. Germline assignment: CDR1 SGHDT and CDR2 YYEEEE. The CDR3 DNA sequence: TGTGCCAGCAGATCCGGGACAGGGGCTCCTTGGGGCACTGAAGCTTTCTTT. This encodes CASRSGTGAPWGTEAFF.

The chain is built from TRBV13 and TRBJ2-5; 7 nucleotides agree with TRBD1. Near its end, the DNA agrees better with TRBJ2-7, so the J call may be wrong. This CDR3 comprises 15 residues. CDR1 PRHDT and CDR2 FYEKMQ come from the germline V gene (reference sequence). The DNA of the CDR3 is TGTGCCAGCAGCTTAGTAAGACAGGGACGTTACGAGCAGTACTTC. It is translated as CASSLVRQGRYEQYF.

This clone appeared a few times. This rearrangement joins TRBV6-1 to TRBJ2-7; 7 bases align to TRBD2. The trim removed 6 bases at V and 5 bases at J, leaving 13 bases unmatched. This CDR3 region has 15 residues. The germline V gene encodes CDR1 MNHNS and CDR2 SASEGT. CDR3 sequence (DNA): TGTGCCAGCAGCGACGGAAGCGGGACCTCGAACGAGCAGTACTTC. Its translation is CASSDGSGTSNEQYF.

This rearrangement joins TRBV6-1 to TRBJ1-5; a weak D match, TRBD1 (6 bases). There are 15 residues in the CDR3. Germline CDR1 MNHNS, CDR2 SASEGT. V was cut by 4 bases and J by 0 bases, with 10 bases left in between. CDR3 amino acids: CASSGQVYSNQPQHF. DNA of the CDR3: TGTGCCAGCAGTGGACAGGTCTATAGCAATCAGCCCCAGCATTTT.

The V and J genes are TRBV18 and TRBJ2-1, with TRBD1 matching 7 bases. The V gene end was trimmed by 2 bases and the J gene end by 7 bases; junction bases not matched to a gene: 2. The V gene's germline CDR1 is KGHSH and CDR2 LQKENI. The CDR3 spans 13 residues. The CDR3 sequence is CASSPNRGNEQFF. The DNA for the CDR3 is TGTGCCAGCTCACCAAACAGGGGAAATGAGCAGTTCTTC.

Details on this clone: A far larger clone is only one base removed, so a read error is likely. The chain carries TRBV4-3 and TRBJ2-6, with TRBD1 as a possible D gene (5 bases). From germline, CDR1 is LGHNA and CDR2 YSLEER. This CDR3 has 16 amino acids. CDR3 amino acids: CASSRGQGSGANVLAF. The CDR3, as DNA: TGCGCCAGCAGCCGTGGCCAAGGCTCTGGGGCCAACGTCCTGGCTTTC.